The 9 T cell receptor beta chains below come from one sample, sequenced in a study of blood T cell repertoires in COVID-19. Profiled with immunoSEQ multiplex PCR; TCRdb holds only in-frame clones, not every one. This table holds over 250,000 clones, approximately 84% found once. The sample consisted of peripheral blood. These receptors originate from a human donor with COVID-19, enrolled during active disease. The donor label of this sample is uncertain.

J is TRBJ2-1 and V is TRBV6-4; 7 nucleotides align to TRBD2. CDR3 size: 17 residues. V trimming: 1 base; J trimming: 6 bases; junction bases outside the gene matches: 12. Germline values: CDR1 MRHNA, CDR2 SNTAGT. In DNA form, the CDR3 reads TGTGCCAGCAGTGACTGGCCTAGCGGAAGTTTCATCAATGAGCAGTTCTTC. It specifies CASSDWPSGSFINEQFF.

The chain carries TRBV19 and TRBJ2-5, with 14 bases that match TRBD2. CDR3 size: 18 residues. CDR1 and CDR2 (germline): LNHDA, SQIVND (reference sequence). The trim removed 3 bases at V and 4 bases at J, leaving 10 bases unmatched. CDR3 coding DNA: TGTGCCAGTAGTATCTTCACCTCCGGGACTAGCGGGAGAGAGACCCAGTACTTC. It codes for CASSIFTSGTSGRETQYF.

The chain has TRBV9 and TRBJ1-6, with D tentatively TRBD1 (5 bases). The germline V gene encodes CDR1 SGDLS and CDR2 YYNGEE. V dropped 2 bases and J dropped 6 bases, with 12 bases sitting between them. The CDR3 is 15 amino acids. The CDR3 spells CASSVTAGLNSPLHF. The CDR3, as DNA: TGTGCCAGCAGCGTTACAGCGGGGCTTAATTCACCCCTCCACTTT.

The CDR3 nucleotides are TGTGCCTGGAGGCCCTTGGGGGACAGGGGTTCTGAAGCTTTCTTT. Its protein is CAWRPLGDRGSEAFF. The chain joins TRBV30 to TRBJ1-1, with 10 positions matching TRBD1. Germline loops: CDR1 GTSNPN, CDR2 SVGIG (reference sequence). The CDR3 spans 15 residues. J gave up 6 bases and V 3 bases, and 10 bases lay outside the gene matches.

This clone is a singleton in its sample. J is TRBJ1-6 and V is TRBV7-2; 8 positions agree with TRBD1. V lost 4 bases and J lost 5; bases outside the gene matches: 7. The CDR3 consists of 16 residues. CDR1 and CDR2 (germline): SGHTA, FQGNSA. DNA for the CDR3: TGTGCCAGCAGCTCAGGGACAGGCTTAAATAATTCACCCCTCCACTTT. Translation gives CASSSGTGLNNSPLHF. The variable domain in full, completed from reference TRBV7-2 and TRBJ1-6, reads GAGVSQSPSNKVTEKGKDVELRCDPISGHTALYWYRQSLGQGLEFLIYFQGNSAPDKSGLPSDRFSAERTGGSVSTLTIQRTQQEDSAVYLCASSSGTGLNNSPLHFGNGTRLTVT.

Here the CDR3 DNA reads TGTGCCAGCAGTCTCTTCCGCACAGATACGCAGTATTTT. This translates into CASSLFRTDTQYF. The chain has TRBV3-1 (or the pseudogene TRBV3-2) and TRBJ2-3, with D hard to call. The CDR3 is made up of 13 amino acids. The germline V and J ends were trimmed by 6 bases and 1 base, with 8 bases remaining between them. The V gene's germline CDR1 is LGHDT and CDR2 YNNKEL (reference sequence).

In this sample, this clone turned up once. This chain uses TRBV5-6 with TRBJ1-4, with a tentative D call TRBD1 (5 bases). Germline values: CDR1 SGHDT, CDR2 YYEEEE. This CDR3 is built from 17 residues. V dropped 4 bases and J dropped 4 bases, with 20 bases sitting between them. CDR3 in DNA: TGTGCCAGCAGCGCCGGGGGTAATTCAGTCATTAATGAAAAACTGTTTTTT. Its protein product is CASSAGGNSVINEKLFF.

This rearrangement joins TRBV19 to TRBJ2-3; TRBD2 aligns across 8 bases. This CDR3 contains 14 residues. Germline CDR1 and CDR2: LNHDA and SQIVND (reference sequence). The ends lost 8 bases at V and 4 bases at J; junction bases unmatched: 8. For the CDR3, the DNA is TGTGCCAGTGGAGCGGGAGTGAGAGCAGATACGCAGTATTTT. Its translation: CASGAGVRADTQYF. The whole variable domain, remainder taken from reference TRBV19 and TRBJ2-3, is DGGITQSPKYLFRKEGQNVTLSCEQNLNHDAMYWYRQDPGQGLRLIYYSQIVNDFQKGDIAEGYSVSREKKESFPLTVTSAQKNPTAFYLCASGAGVRADTQYFGPGTRLTVL.

CDR3 in amino acids: CASSSGGVGNTIYF. In DNA form, the CDR3 reads TGTGCCAGCAGTTCAGGCGGGGTTGGAAACACCATATATTTT. The chain has TRBV28 and TRBJ1-3, with D unresolved. The CDR3 extends over 14 amino acids. Germline CDR1 MDHEN, CDR2 SYDVKM. V dropped 4 bases and J dropped 3 bases, with 10 bases sitting between them. Full variable domain (outside the CDR3, taken from reference TRBV28 and TRBJ1-3): DVKVTQSSRYLVKRTGEKVFLECVQDMDHENMFWYRQDPGLGLRLIYFSYDVKMKEKGDIPEGYSVSREKKERFSLILESASTNQTSMYLCASSSGGVGNTIYFGEGSWLTVV.